This T cell receptor (beta chain) emerged from a study of T cell changes during pregnancy in multiple sclerosis (dated by TCRdb to between 2017 and 2020). With regard to the full study: Changes in the T cell repertoire over the course of pregnancy were examined in this study in women with multiple sclerosis.

The protocol used for the library was the immunoSEQ multiplex PCR assay. TCRdb limited this immuneACCESS table to in-frame rearrangements with V and J called. A share of clones is missing; checked studies link under half to unresolved V genes, and the rest is unexplained. The sample yields some 93,000 clones; about nine tenths were counted once. Approximately 1.7% of the sample comes from the top ten. V drops 2 bases and J drops 0 bases, leaving 14 bases in between. Counted from cysteine to phenylalanine, this CDR3 has 17 amino acids. CDR3 DNA only is kept here, 51 bases in frame from base 1. Based on the germline V gene, the CDR1 and CDR2 sequences are KGHSH and LQKENI. In the case of this clone: Its antigen remains undetermined. Base-call qualities are not available, and no considerably larger clone is one nucleotide away.

The rearrangement combines TRBV18 with TRBJ1-5; TRBD1 is a weak D gene call, 5 bases matching. The sequence was obtained from a female donor in good health, enrolled as a control in a pregnancy study. The sequences come from peripheral blood, collected after pregnancy. The DNA reads TGTGCCAGCTCACCATCGATGGGGCCGAATAGCAATCAGCCCCAGCATTTT. This is translated as CASSPSMGPNSNQPQHF.